This is a list of T cell receptor beta chains from one sample in a study of shared clonotypes between healthy human individuals. Only in-frame clones appear in the TCRdb table, and some are missing; sequencing was by immunoSEQ multiplex PCR. The table lists around 500,000 clones, roughly 85% of them singletons. Input material: PBMCs. The source is a woman in her 40s in good health. Some clones in this sample may be carry-over from other donors' samples. Both conserved end residues are part of each CDR3. Fields, in order: J gene, clone size, V gene, CDR3 length, D gene, CDR3 DNA, CDR3 protein. A D gene is named only where the DNA matches it firmly. The size field is filled for only some rows; it gives once, few, many or a size class.

J gene: TRBJ2-5
clone size: once
V gene: TRBV5-1
CDR3 length: 16
D gene: TRBD2
CDR3 DNA: TGCGCCAGCAGCTTCACCGGACTAGATGGGGGAGAGACCCAGTACTTC
CDR3 protein: CASSFTGLDGGETQYF

J gene: TRBJ2-7
clone size: -
V gene: TRBV1
CDR3 length: 18
D gene: -
CDR3 DNA: TGCACCAGCAGCCAAGATCTTGTGACTGGCGCGAGCTCCTACGAGCAGTACTTC
CDR3 protein: CTSSQDLVTGASSYEQYF

J gene: TRBJ1-2
clone size: -
V gene: TRBV15
CDR3 length: 16
D gene: -
CDR3 DNA: TGTGCCACCAGCAGAGGGTGGGCAGGGAGAAACTATGGCTACACCTTC
CDR3 protein: CATSRGWAGRNYGYTF

J gene: TRBJ2-1
clone size: -
V gene: TRBV6-6
CDR3 length: 13
D gene: TRBD1
CDR3 DNA: TGTGCCAGCAGTGGACAGGAATTGGTTGAGCAGTTCTTC
CDR3 protein: CASSGQELVEQFF

J gene: TRBJ2-1
clone size: -
V gene: TRBV5-1
CDR3 length: 16
D gene: TRBD2
CDR3 DNA: TGCGCCAGCAGCTTGGACCTAGCGGGAGGGTACAATGAGCAGTTCTTC
CDR3 protein: CASSLDLAGGYNEQFF

J gene: TRBJ2-7
clone size: -
V gene: TRBV6-1
CDR3 length: 14
D gene: TRBD1
CDR3 DNA: TGTGCCAGCACCCCGGGACAGGGGGTCTACGAGCAGTACTTC
CDR3 protein: CASTPGQGVYEQYF

J gene: TRBJ1-4
clone size: -
V gene: TRBV5-1
CDR3 length: 14
D gene: -
CDR3 DNA: TGCGCCAGCAGCCCTAGTGGGTCAAAAGAAAAACTGTTTTTT
CDR3 protein: CASSPSGSKEKLFF

J gene: TRBJ2-7
clone size: -
V gene: TRBV11-1
CDR3 length: 16
D gene: TRBD2
CDR3 DNA: TGTGCCAGCAGCTTTTCGGGACTAGCGGGACCTACCGAGCAGTACTTC
CDR3 protein: CASSFSGLAGPTEQYF

J gene: TRBJ2-2
clone size: -
V gene: TRBV19
CDR3 length: 14
D gene: -
CDR3 DNA: TGTGCCAGTAGTATTGGGCTAAACACCGGGGAGCTGTTTTTT
CDR3 protein: CASSIGLNTGELFF

J gene: TRBJ2-1
clone size: -
V gene: TRBV27
CDR3 length: 14
D gene: TRBD2
CDR3 DNA: TGTGCCAGCTCCCCGGGACTAGCGGGAGTCGGAGAGTTCTTC
CDR3 protein: CASSPGLAGVGEFF

J gene: TRBJ1-3
clone size: once
V gene: TRBV30
CDR3 length: 14
D gene: -
CDR3 DNA: TGTGCCTCCCAGCCCGGGGGAGGTGGAAACACCATATATTTT
CDR3 protein: CASQPGGGGNTIYF

J gene: TRBJ1-1
clone size: few
V gene: TRBV2
CDR3 length: 14
D gene: -
CDR3 DNA: TGTGCCAGCAGCGAGTGGGGCGTGAACACTGAAGCTTTCTTT
CDR3 protein: CASSEWGVNTEAFF

J gene: TRBJ2-5
clone size: -
V gene: TRBV9
CDR3 length: 16
D gene: -
CDR3 DNA: TGTGCCAGCAGCGTAGCCGGTAGCGCAGTCCAAGAGACCCAGTACTTC
CDR3 protein: CASSVAGSAVQETQYF

J gene: TRBJ1-5
clone size: -
V gene: TRBV19
CDR3 length: 14
D gene: -
CDR3 DNA: TGTGCCAGTAGTATACTTACTAGCAATCAGCCCCAGCATTTT
CDR3 protein: CASSILTSNQPQHF

J gene: TRBJ2-3
clone size: -
V gene: TRBV5-4
CDR3 length: 16
D gene: TRBD2
CDR3 DNA: TGTGCCAGCAGCCCACGGGGACTAGCCAACACAGATACGCAGTATTTT
CDR3 protein: CASSPRGLANTDTQYF

J gene: TRBJ2-7
clone size: -
V gene: TRBV7-9
CDR3 length: 15
D gene: TRBD1
CDR3 DNA: TGTGCCAGCAGCGAGAACCGGGACAGGGCCCACGAGCAGTACTTC
CDR3 protein: CASSENRDRAHEQYF

J gene: TRBJ2-1
clone size: once
V gene: TRBV6-6
CDR3 length: 13
D gene: -
CDR3 DNA: TGTGCCAGCAGTTTAGTTGGGCACAATGAGCAGTTCTTC
CDR3 protein: CASSLVGHNEQFF

J gene: TRBJ1-2
clone size: -
V gene: TRBV4-1
CDR3 length: 16
D gene: TRBD1
CDR3 DNA: TGCGCCAGCAGACGGACAGGGGGCAATTTAGCCTATGGCTACACCTTC
CDR3 protein: CASRRTGGNLAYGYTF

J gene: TRBJ2-1
clone size: few
V gene: TRBV9
CDR3 length: 14
D gene: TRBD2
CDR3 DNA: TGTGCCAGCAGCGGCCTAGCGGGAGTGAATGAGCAGTTCTTC
CDR3 protein: CASSGLAGVNEQFF

J gene: TRBJ2-1
clone size: few
V gene: TRBV27
CDR3 length: 12
D gene: -
CDR3 DNA: TGTGCCAGCAGCCTAGCCCTAGGTGAGCAGTTCTTC
CDR3 protein: CASSLALGEQFF

J gene: TRBJ2-7
clone size: -
V gene: TRBV18
CDR3 length: 15
D gene: TRBD2
CDR3 DNA: TGTGCCAGCTCACCACCGGGGACTATCTCCTACGAGCAGTACTTC
CDR3 protein: CASSPPGTISYEQYF

J gene: TRBJ1-1
clone size: -
V gene: TRBV19
CDR3 length: 16
D gene: TRBD1
CDR3 DNA: TGTGCCAGTAGTCTCCAGGACAGGGGGCTGAACACTGAAGCTTTCTTT
CDR3 protein: CASSLQDRGLNTEAFF

J gene: TRBJ2-1
clone size: -
V gene: TRBV7-2
CDR3 length: 14
D gene: TRBD2
CDR3 DNA: TGTGCCAGCAGCTTATGGACTAGGACCAATGAGCAGTTCTTC
CDR3 protein: CASSLWTRTNEQFF

J gene: TRBJ2-1
clone size: -
V gene: TRBV5-1
CDR3 length: 16
D gene: -
CDR3 DNA: TGCGCCAGCAGCTTGGAGGGGACCCCGGGATTGGATGAGCAGTTCTTC
CDR3 protein: CASSLEGTPGLDEQFF

J gene: TRBJ2-5
clone size: -
V gene: TRBV5-1
CDR3 length: 14
D gene: TRBD2
CDR3 DNA: TGCGCCAGCAGCCCCTCGGGAGGCCGGGAGACCCAGTACTTC
CDR3 protein: CASSPSGGRETQYF

J gene: TRBJ2-3
clone size: -
V gene: TRBV11-2
CDR3 length: 18
D gene: TRBD2
CDR3 DNA: TGTGCCAGCAGCTTAGTTTCCCCCCTACTAGCGGGACCAGATACGCAGTATTTT
CDR3 protein: CASSLVSPLLAGPDTQYF

J gene: TRBJ2-5
clone size: -
V gene: TRBV9
CDR3 length: 16
D gene: TRBD2
CDR3 DNA: TGTGCCAGTGGGACAAGTCCGGGAGGGCCAGGGGAGACCCAGTACTTC
CDR3 protein: CASGTSPGGPGETQYF

J gene: TRBJ2-7
clone size: -
V gene: TRBV15
CDR3 length: 13
D gene: -
CDR3 DNA: TGTGCCACCAGCAGAGGTACCGGGACAAGTTTGAACTTC
CDR3 protein: CATSRGTGTSLNF

J gene: TRBJ2-7
clone size: -
V gene: TRBV30
CDR3 length: 13
D gene: TRBD1
CDR3 DNA: TGTGCCTGGTCCCCCCCACAGGGGTACGAGCAGTACTTC
CDR3 protein: CAWSPPQGYEQYF

J gene: TRBJ1-1
clone size: many
V gene: TRBV9
CDR3 length: 15
D gene: TRBD1
CDR3 DNA: TGTGCCAGCATCATACAGGGGGCTGTGAACACTGAAGCTTTCTTT
CDR3 protein: CASIIQGAVNTEAFF

J gene: TRBJ2-2
clone size: -
V gene: TRBV5-1
CDR3 length: 18
D gene: -
CDR3 DNA: TGCGCCAGCAGCTTGGGCCCCACTAGCTCTCAAGGGACCGGGGAGCTGTTTTTT
CDR3 protein: CASSLGPTSSQGTGELFF

J gene: TRBJ2-1
clone size: -
V gene: TRBV10-1
CDR3 length: 16
D gene: -
CDR3 DNA: TGCGCCAGCAGTGAGGCGGCCAAAATAAACCACAATGAGCAGTTCTTC
CDR3 protein: CASSEAAKINHNEQFF

J gene: TRBJ1-5
clone size: once
V gene: TRBV2
CDR3 length: 16
D gene: -
CDR3 DNA: TGTGCCAGCATGACCGGGGGGGGTTATAGCAATCAGCCCCAGCATTTT
CDR3 protein: CASMTGGGYSNQPQHF

J gene: TRBJ2-1
clone size: -
V gene: TRBV5-8
CDR3 length: 15
D gene: -
CDR3 DNA: TGTGCCAGCAGCTTGGGGGGGAGAGACTACAATGAGCAGTTCTTC
CDR3 protein: CASSLGGRDYNEQFF

J gene: TRBJ1-4
clone size: -
V gene: TRBV10-3
CDR3 length: 15
D gene: TRBD1
CDR3 DNA: TGTGCCATCAGTCCTGAGACAGGGGGCTATGAAAAACTGTTTTTT
CDR3 protein: CAISPETGGYEKLFF

J gene: TRBJ2-3
clone size: -
V gene: TRBV5-1
CDR3 length: 13
D gene: TRBD2
CDR3 DNA: TGCGCCAGCAGCCCCCGGGAGGCCGATACGCAGTATTTT
CDR3 protein: CASSPREADTQYF

J gene: TRBJ2-1
clone size: -
V gene: TRBV11-3
CDR3 length: 15
D gene: TRBD2
CDR3 DNA: TGTGCCAGCAGCCTCGGGAGGGGCTCCTACAATGAGCAGTTCTTC
CDR3 protein: CASSLGRGSYNEQFF

J gene: TRBJ2-7
clone size: -
V gene: TRBV4-1
CDR3 length: 18
D gene: TRBD2
CDR3 DNA: TGCGCCAGCAGCCAACCTAGGGCGGGAGGGCAAAGCTCCTACGAGCAGTACTTC
CDR3 protein: CASSQPRAGGQSSYEQYF

J gene: TRBJ2-3
clone size: -
V gene: TRBV5-1
CDR3 length: 14
D gene: TRBD2
CDR3 DNA: TGCGCCAGCAAGGCGGGAGGAGGAGGAGATACGCAGTATTTT
CDR3 protein: CASKAGGGGDTQYF

J gene: TRBJ2-2
clone size: -
V gene: TRBV28
CDR3 length: 14
D gene: -
CDR3 DNA: TGTGCCAGCAGTTTATGGGAAGACACCGGGGAGCTGTTTTTT
CDR3 protein: CASSLWEDTGELFF

J gene: TRBJ2-3
clone size: -
V gene: TRBV9
CDR3 length: 16
D gene: TRBD2
CDR3 DNA: TGTGCCAGCAGCGGTCCTTCAGCGGGAGTCACAGATACGCAGTATTTT
CDR3 protein: CASSGPSAGVTDTQYF